The source of this T cell receptor (beta chain) is a study of read filtering for tumor transcriptome and immune sequencing. Molecular barcoded adaptors covering alpha/delta and beta/gamma chains were used on roughly 400 ng RNA. Via MiXCR, TCRdb re-called the reads, giving one row per CDR3 protein. The sample contains over 90,000 distinct CDR3 sequences, under 25% of which appear only once. Every patient had bone marrow sampled while the disease was active. As concerns this clonotype: Its target is not known.

Whole-study findings and limits: IR-seq captured clonotypes deeper and more reliably than RNA-seq. Around 85% of IR-seq clonotypes had one read, totaling approximately 3.3% of reads; RNA-seq: roughly 76% and 46%.

CDR3 length: 11 residues. V was clipped by 7 bases and J by 0 bases, with 3 bases between them. Germline CDR1 SNHLY, CDR2 FYNNEI. The source of this sequence is a donor aged 40 or over with multiple myeloma. The chain is built from TRBV2 and TRBJ2-5; D not resolved. Specimen: a population of CD138-negative cells sorted from bone marrow. The CDR3 sequence is CASMNQETQYF. CDR3 DNA: TGTGCCAGCATGAACCAAGAGACCCAGTACTTC.